This TCR beta chain was identified during a study of blood T cells in healthy people across ages. About this clonotype: Its antigen remains unknown.

Combining a sample-barcoded 5' primer with a J-beta primer mix, a second PCR ran for roughly 7 to 11 cycles. TCRdb independently ran MiXCR on the 5' RACE reads; one entry per CDR3 protein. The sample carries about 1.4 million distinct CDR3 sequences, 45% to 70% recorded once. The study recruited healthy Caucasian donors from Russia who were aged about 6 to 90. CDR3 length: 15 amino acids. CDR1 DFQATT and CDR2 SNEGSKA come from the germline V gene (reference sequence). The ends lost 5 bases at V and 0 bases at J; junction bases unmatched: 6. Study outcomes and limitations: Estimates of diversity drawn from one million T cells were considered underestimates.

The sample consisted of blood. The V call is TRBV20-1, the J call TRBJ2-1; 8 nucleotides match TRBD1. This TCR was sampled from a man aged 18 to 29 in good health. The CDR3 DNA is TGCAGTGCTCTGGACAGGGCCCTCTCCTACAATGAGCAGTTCTTC. Protein sequence: CSALDRALSYNEQFF.